Included here is one T cell receptor (beta chain) sequence, with context. Its target is unknown. This sample is drawn from a study of cytomegalovirus exposure and HLA in healthy donors. Overall study: Of all 398 donors who were genotyped, 75% to 90% belonged to the Caucasian-associated ancestry cluster. Study results and limitations: Apart from CMV serostatus, no immune exposure information was available. Highly shared sequence variants in one cluster were likely a sequencing artifact.

PCR employed 60 Vbeta and 13 Jbeta primers. As handled by the study authors: Unique TCR beta chains numbered around 80 million in a later analysis, with around 10 million shared. The repertoire was sequenced with immunoSEQ multiplex PCR; TCRdb's copy has only in-frame clones and lacks some. V and J calls and clone size come straight from that table; D and trimming were deduced from the DNA. The table for this sample gives about 77,000 clones. The V gene lost 0 bases and the J gene lost 4 bases, with 13 bases spanning the gap. Looked up from germline, CDR1 is LGHNT and CDR2 is FRNRAP. This CDR3 has 16 amino acids.

The sequenced sample was PBMCs. The gene calls are TRBV12-5 and TRBJ1-3; a possible D gene is TRBD1 (6 bases). This sequence originates from a man in his forties or fifties in good health and CMV-seropositive. CDR3 coding DNA: TGTGCTAGTGGTTTGGTACTGACAGGTCGGGGAAACACCATATATTTT. Protein: CASGLVLTGRGNTIYF. Full variable domain (rest looked up from reference TRBV12-5 and TRBJ1-3): DARVTQTPRHKVTEMGQEVTMRCQPILGHNTVFWYRQTMMQGLELLAYFRNRAPLDDSGMPKDRFSAEMPDATLATLKIQPSEPRDSAVYFCASGLVLTGRGNTIYFGEGSWLTVV.